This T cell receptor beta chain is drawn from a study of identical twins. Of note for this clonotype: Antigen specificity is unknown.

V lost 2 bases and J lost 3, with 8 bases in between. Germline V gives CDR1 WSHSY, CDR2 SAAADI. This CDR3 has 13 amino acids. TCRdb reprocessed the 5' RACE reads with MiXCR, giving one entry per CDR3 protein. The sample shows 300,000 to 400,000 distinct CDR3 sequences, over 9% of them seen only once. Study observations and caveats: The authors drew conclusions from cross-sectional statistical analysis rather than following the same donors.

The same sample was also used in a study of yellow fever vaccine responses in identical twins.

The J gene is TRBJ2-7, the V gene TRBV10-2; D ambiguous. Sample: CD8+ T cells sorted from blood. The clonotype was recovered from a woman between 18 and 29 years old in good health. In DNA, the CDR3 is TGCGCCAGCAGTGAGCGAATGAGCTACGAGCAGTACTTC. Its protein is CASSERMSYEQYF.